The 16 T cell receptor beta chains given below trace back to one sample, sequenced in a study of T-cell reconstitution after alpha-beta-depleted transplantation in children (dated by TCRdb to 2016 to 2017). Library preparation employed PCR. TCRdb records Illumina HiSeq 2500 as the sequencer. To normalize quantification of the TCRbeta repertoire, the TCR libraries were built with molecular barcoding that relied on unique molecular identifiers. TCRdb ran its own pipeline on the public reads, namely fastp trimming at Q25 and MiXCR clone calling, and kept in-frame beta chains. A single entry per CDR3 protein holds the most common genes and DNA from its merged rows. This sample has about 460,000 distinct CDR3 sequences in its table, and under 15% of those were observed once. The ten largest clonotypes hold less than 6.5% of the sample. The starting material was PBMCs from the stem cell graft donor, obtained from the stem cell graft. The receptors derive from a human donor who donated a stem cell graft to a child with combined immunodeficiency.

This clonotype came up many times. V usage is TRBV12-3 or TRBV12-4 and J usage is TRBJ2-1; the D gene is possibly TRBD2 (6 bases). The CDR3 extends over 14 amino acids. V lost 5 bases and J 4 bases, leaving 12 bases between the germline ends. As DNA, the CDR3 is TGTGCCAGCAGTACCGGGACTCCTTACAATGAGCAGTTCTTC. Amino acid sequence: CASSTGTPYNEQFF.

The genes are TRBV6-5 and TRBJ1-2; tentatively, D is TRBD1 (6 bases). The CDR3 contains 16 residues. Trimming stripped 2 bases from V and 3 bases from J, with 16 bases between. Germline loops: CDR1 MNHEY, CDR2 SVGAGI. This CDR3 is CASSYGPSGEDYGYTF. CDR3 nucleotides: TGTGCCAGCAGTTACGGACCGTCAGGGGAGGACTATGGCTACACCTTC.

There are many counts of this clonotype. The DNA for the CDR3 is TGTGCCACCGGGACTGACAGGGGGCACTCTGGGGCCAACGTCCTGACTTTC. Translating it yields CATGTDRGHSGANVLTF. This chain connects TRBV24-1 to TRBJ2-6; TRBD1 aligns across 10 bases. With 9 bases clipped from V and 0 bases from J, the junction kept 7 bases outside the gene matches. Germline loops: CDR1 KGHDR, CDR2 SFDVKD. CDR3 size: 17 residues.

The rearrangement links TRBV11-3 to TRBJ2-7; D assignment may be TRBD1 or TRBD2 (5 bases each). The CDR3 sequence is 16 residues long. Trimming took 2 bases from V and 0 from J, leaving 14 bases between them. Germline V gene data show CDR1 as SGHNT and CDR2 as YENEEA. This CDR3 reads CASSLSRWDLSYEQYF. The CDR3 nucleotides read TGTGCCAGCAGCTTAAGTCGATGGGACCTCTCCTACGAGCAGTACTTC. Complete variable domain (other parts from reference TRBV11-3 and TRBJ2-7): EAGVVQSPRYKIIEKKQPVAFWCNPISGHNTLYWYLQNLGQGPELLIRYENEEAVDDSQLPKDRFSAERLKGVDSTLKIQPAELGDSAVYLCASSLSRWDLSYEQYFGPGTRLTVT.

This clonotype was counted a few times. Compared with germline, one end of the junction differs, possibly owing to a read error. V gene TRBV13 combines with J gene TRBJ1-5; perhaps TRBD1 as D (6 bases). This CDR3 is built from 12 residues. Germline V gene lookup returns CDR1 PRHDT and CDR2 FYEKMQ (reference sequence). The CDR3 DNA reads as TGTGCCAGCAGCCTAGGGGGGGAGCCCCAGCATTTT. Translating it yields CASSLGGEPQHF.

This clonotype has a handful of counts. V gene TRBV4-3 combines with J gene TRBJ2-3, with 9 bases lining up with TRBD2. With 0 bases clipped from V and 5 bases from J, the junction kept 9 bases outside the gene matches. CDR3 length: 17 residues. Germline V lookup: CDR1 LGHNA, CDR2 YSLEER. DNA of the CDR3: TGCGCCAGCAGCCAAGATGTGAGCGGGAGGTTGGGAGATACGCAGTATTTT. This encodes CASSQDVSGRLGDTQYF.

This clonotype has ten or more counts. The chain employs TRBV18 and TRBJ2-5; 7 bases align to TRBD1. The ends lost 6 bases at V and 5 bases at J; junction bases unmatched: 6. Germline CDR1 is KGHSH and CDR2 is LQKENI. The CDR3 spans 13 residues. CDR3 sequence: CASSSGQMETQYF. The CDR3 region has the DNA TGTGCCAGCTCCTCGGGACAGATGGAGACCCAGTACTTC. Based on the CDR3 plus reference TRBV18 and TRBJ2-5, the full variable domain is NAGVMQNPRHLVRRRGQEARLRCSPMKGHSHVYWYRQLPEEGLKFMVYLQKENIIDESGMPKERFSAEFPKEGPSILRIQQVVRGDSAAYFCASSSGQMETQYFGPGTRLLVL.

This clonotype was picked up many times. This chain's CDR3 is CATSDYGGGSTDTQYF. The CDR3 DNA reads TGTGCCACCAGTGATTATGGGGGAGGGAGCACAGATACGCAGTATTTT. The chain uses TRBV24-1 and TRBJ2-3; 7 positions match TRBD2. The V gene end was trimmed by 2 bases and the J gene end by 0 bases; junction bases not matched to a gene: 4. Germline-derived CDR1 and CDR2 are KGHDR and SFDVKD. The CDR3 loop spans 16 amino acids.

The rearrangement joins TRBV20-1 to TRBJ2-7; D unclear. Germline V CDR1 and CDR2: DFQATT, SNEGSKA (reference sequence). There are 14 residues in the CDR3. Trimming took 4 bases from V and 1 from J, leaving 14 bases between them. CDR3 DNA: TGCAGTGCTACTAACGTTTACACTTCCTACGAGCAGTACTTC. Translation gives CSATNVYTSYEQYF.

This chain uses TRBV12-3 or TRBV12-4 with TRBJ2-3, with unresolved D. The CDR3 consists of 15 residues. Deletions cut 6 bases from V and 5 bases from J, with 18 bases between. CDR3: CASRRTFDIRDTQYF. In DNA, the CDR3 is TGTGCCAGCAGACGGACGTTCGACATAAGAGATACGCAGTATTTT.

This clonotype was seen a handful of times. The chain links TRBV6-5 to TRBJ2-7; no clear D gene. The V end was cut by 0 bases, the J end by 0 bases, with 6 bases between. In germline, CDR1 is MNHEY, CDR2 SVGAGI. CDR3 length equals 14 residues. The CDR3 loop is CASSYSKASYEQYF. DNA of the CDR3: TGTGCCAGCAGTTACTCGAAGGCCTCCTACGAGCAGTACTTC.

This clonotype was seen a handful of times. The V gene is TRBV16, the J gene TRBJ2-7, with 7 bases fitting TRBD2. Germline V CDR1 and CDR2: KGHSY, FQNENV. After removal of 4 bases from V and 4 bases from J, the junction contained 13 bases not matched to a gene. The CDR3 totals 16 residues. Written as DNA, the CDR3 is TGTGCCAGCAGCCCCCCAACTAGCGCGGGTGCGTACGAGCAGTACTTC. This translates into CASSPPTSAGAYEQYF.

The gene calls are TRBV6-5 and TRBJ2-5; TRBD2 is a possible D gene (6 bases). Germline CDR1 is MNHEY and CDR2 is SVGAGI. CDR3 size: 15 residues. V lost 0 bases and J 6 bases, leaving 14 bases between the germline ends. Here the CDR3 reads CASSYSLGGEKTQYF. Written as DNA, the CDR3 is TGTGCCAGCAGTTACTCGTTAGGCGGGGAAAAGACCCAGTACTTC.

This chain connects TRBV6-2 or TRBV6-3 to TRBJ2-4; TRBD2 aligns across 9 bases. Germline values: CDR1 MNHEY, CDR2 SVGEGT. This CDR3 contains 16 residues. V shed 5 bases and J 5 bases; nucleotides not matched to a gene: 10. CDR3 nucleotide sequence: TGTGCCAGCAGTCACCCTAGCGGGATTATCCAAAACATTCAGTACTTC. Amino acids: CASSHPSGIIQNIQYF.

V is TRBV27 and J is TRBJ1-1, with TRBD1 matching over 9 bases. The germline CDR1 and CDR2 sequences are MNHEY and SMNVEV (reference sequence). V lost 4 bases and J lost 7; bases outside the gene matches: 10. The CDR3 is 15 residues long. CDR3 sequence reads: CASSYPGQGRGEAFF. For the CDR3, the DNA is TGTGCCAGCAGTTACCCGGGACAGGGAAGGGGTGAAGCTTTCTTT.

This clonotype was recorded a few times. The rearrangement joins TRBV5-1 to TRBJ2-3; no definite D call. Between the trimmed V and J ends, which lost 3 bases and 10 bases, there was a span of 9 bases. CDR3 length: 11 residues. The germline gives CDR1 SGHRS, CDR2 YFSETQ. The DNA for the CDR3 is TGCGCCAGCAGCTCTGACCGGGCGCAGTATTTT. Encoded protein: CASSSDRAQYF.